This T cell receptor (beta chain) was found in a study of blood T cell repertoires in COVID-19. The assay was immunoSEQ multiplex PCR, and TCRdb's table has in-frame clones only and misses some. The data hold 450,000 to 600,000 clones, with around 90% observed a single time. The CDR3 has 15 residues. Trimming cost V 2 bases and J 3 bases; bases outside gene matches: 7. From germline, CDR1 is SGHTA and CDR2 FQGNSA. This clonotype originated in a woman aged 18-29 years who had recovered from COVID-19. V gene TRBV7-2 combines with J gene TRBJ2-7, with 7 bases aligning to TRBD1. The sample taken for sequencing was PBMCs or T cells enriched from blood (not recorded which). CDR3 coding DNA: TGTGCCAGCAGCTTATCTGGACAGGAGATCTACGAGCAGTACTTC. Amino acids: CASSLSGQEIYEQYF.